These T cell receptor beta chains were read from a single sample in a study of vaccination effects on CD4 cells after COVID-19. Their antigens are not known. The assay was immunoSEQ multiplex PCR, and TCRdb's table has in-frame clones only and misses some. The sample lists under 40,000 clones, just under 85% occurring once. Material: CD4+ T cells from PBMCs cultured with HCoV-NL63 spike peptides, obtained after COVID-19 vaccination. The source of these receptors is a human donor who received a COVID-19 vaccine. Some clones in this sample may be carry-over from other donors' samples. Each CDR3 is given with its conserved first and last residue. A D gene is named only where the DNA matches it firmly. Rows give clone size only sometimes, using once, few, many, or a class for an expanded clone.

>-|TRBJ2-3|-|TRBV9
CASSVVSGTDTQYF
TGTGCCAGCAGCGTAGTCAGCGGCACAGATACGCAGTATTTT
>-|TRBJ1-1|-|TRBV3-1/TRBV3-2
CASSRYTEAFF
TGTGCCAGCAGCCGTTACACTGAAGCTTTCTTT
>-|TRBJ2-5|TRBD1|TRBV5-1
CASSLGAGGKETQYF
TGCGCCAGCAGCTTGGGGGCAGGGGGAAAAGAGACCCAGTACTTC
>-|TRBJ1-2|-|TRBV5-1
CASSEDANYGYTF
TGCGCCAGCAGTGAGGATGCTAACTATGGCTACACCTTC
>-|TRBJ2-5|-|TRBV18
CASSPPAGGRTQYF
TGTGCCAGCTCACCACCGGCAGGCGGCCGGACCCAGTACTTC
>few|TRBJ1-3|-|TRBV7-2
CASSFGGRNTIYF
TGTGCCAGCAGCTTTGGGGGGAGAAACACCATATATTTT
>-|TRBJ1-2|TRBD1|TRBV5-8
CASSLEGQGGDGYTF
TGTGCCAGCAGCTTGGAGGGACAGGGAGGGGATGGCTACACCTTC
>once|TRBJ1-4|-|TRBV28
CASSFLGEKLFF
TGTGCCAGCAGCTTCTTGGGTGAAAAACTGTTTTTT
>-|TRBJ1-4|-|TRBV5-4
CASSSREAGDEKLFF
TGTGCCAGCAGCTCGCGGGAAGCCGGAGATGAAAAACTGTTTTTT
>-|TRBJ2-4|-|TRBV19
CASSPGLAKNIQYF
TGTGCCAGTAGTCCGGGACTAGCCAAAAACATTCAGTACTTC
>-|TRBJ2-3|TRBD1|TRBV3-1/TRBV3-2
CASSQDLQGAGADTQYF
TGTGCCAGCAGCCAAGACTTACAGGGGGCGGGGGCAGATACGCAGTATTTT
>once|TRBJ2-2|-|TRBV6-5
CASSYRWNTGELFF
TGTGCCAGCAGTTACCGTTGGAACACCGGGGAGCTGTTTTTT
>once|TRBJ2-5|TRBD1|TRBV5-4
CASSLKQGAQETQYF
TGTGCCAGCAGCCTAAAACAGGGGGCCCAAGAGACCCAGTACTTC
>-|TRBJ2-5|-|TRBV5-1
CASSFISGQETQYF
TGCGCCAGCAGCTTTATCAGCGGACAAGAGACCCAGTACTTC
>-|TRBJ2-3|-|TRBV6-2/TRBV6-3
CASSMAGHTDTQYF
TGTGCCAGCAGTATGGCAGGACACACAGATACGCAGTATTTT
>once|TRBJ2-6|TRBD1|TRBV4-3
CASSPRDRSSGANVLTF
TGCGCCAGCAGCCCGAGGGACAGATCCTCTGGGGCCAACGTCCTGACTTTC
>-|TRBJ1-2|-|TRBV5-1
CASSLSGNYGYTF
TGCGCCAGCAGCTTGTCAGGGAACTATGGCTACACCTTC
>-|TRBJ2-1|TRBD2|TRBV9
CASSAGGGYNEQFF
TGTGCCAGCAGCGCCGGCGGGGGGTACAATGAGCAGTTCTTC
>-|TRBJ1-2|-|TRBV4-3
CASSQDVSYGYTF
TGCGCCAGCAGCCAAGATGTTTCCTATGGCTACACCTTC
>-|TRBJ2-3|TRBD2|TRBV5-1
CASSSGLAGGSTDTQYF
TGCGCCAGCAGCTCGGGACTAGCGGGGGGTAGCACAGATACGCAGTATTTT
>-|TRBJ2-3|TRBD2|TRBV5-1
CASYHQLGGYTDTQYF
TGCGCCAGCTATCACCAATTGGGGGGGTACACAGATACGCAGTATTTT
>-|TRBJ1-2|-|TRBV5-5
CASSLTDKTGGYTF
TGTGCCAGCAGCCTAACGGACAAAACGGGTGGCTACACCTTC
>-|TRBJ1-2|-|TRBV18
CASSWGGADGYTF
TGTGCCAGCTCCTGGGGAGGCGCCGATGGCTACACCTTC
>-|TRBJ2-5|-|TRBV7-2
CASSLAGLQETQYF
TGTGCCAGCAGCTTAGCTGGTCTCCAAGAGACCCAGTACTTC
>-|TRBJ1-2|-|TRBV10-1
CASSEQERGYTF
TGCGCCAGCAGTGAACAGGAAAGAGGCTACACCTTC
>-|TRBJ1-1|-|TRBV5-1
CASSSGVGGTEAFF
TGCGCCAGCAGCTCCGGGGTCGGGGGCACTGAAGCTTTCTTT
>-|TRBJ2-3|-|TRBV5-6
CASSWAATDTQYF
TGTGCCAGCAGCTGGGCAGCCACAGATACGCAGTATTTT
>-|TRBJ1-1|TRBD1|TRBV11-3
CASSLTGATEAFF
TGTGCCAGCAGCTTAACAGGGGCCACTGAAGCTTTCTTT
>-|TRBJ2-6|-|TRBV4-3
CASSQDHTGANVLTF
TGCGCCAGCAGCCAAGACCATACCGGGGCCAACGTCCTGACTTTC
>-|TRBJ2-1|-|TRBV19
CASSIGGYNEQFF
TGTGCCAGTAGTATCGGTGGTTACAATGAGCAGTTCTTC
>few|TRBJ1-2|TRBD1|TRBV19
CASTPSGTGNYGYTF
TGTGCCAGTACCCCGTCCGGGACAGGGAACTATGGCTACACCTTC
>-|TRBJ1-2|-|TRBV2
CASYAGAHTF
TGTGCCAGCTACGCGGGGGCTCACACCTTC
>-|TRBJ1-2|-|TRBV19
CASSIGPTNYGYTF
TGTGCCAGTAGTATAGGACCTACTAACTATGGCTACACCTTC
>-|TRBJ1-4|-|TRBV6-5
CASSLGSTNEKLFF
TGTGCCAGCAGTTTAGGCAGCACTAATGAAAAACTGTTTTTT
>-|TRBJ1-1|-|TRBV19
CASSREEANTEAFF
TGTGCCAGTAGTAGAGAAGAAGCGAACACTGAAGCTTTCTTT
>-|TRBJ1-2|-|TRBV5-1
CASSLEGSGYGYTF
TGCGCCAGCAGCTTGGAAGGCAGTGGCTATGGCTACACCTTC
>-|TRBJ2-5|TRBD1|TRBV5-6
CASSPGTGPRGIQETQYF
TGTGCCAGCAGCCCGGGGACAGGGCCGCGGGGGATTCAAGAGACCCAGTACTTC
>-|TRBJ1-2|TRBD1|TRBV2
CASTGGLMGGYTF
TGTGCCAGCACAGGGGGTCTGATGGGAGGCTACACCTTC
>-|TRBJ1-5|-|TRBV6-5
CASSYSTTGNQPQHF
TGTGCCAGCAGTTACTCGACGACAGGCAATCAGCCCCAGCATTTT
>-|TRBJ2-2|TRBD1|TRBV19
CASSATGGPGELFF
TGTGCCAGTAGTGCGACAGGGGGACCCGGGGAGCTGTTTTTT
>-|TRBJ1-1|TRBD1|TRBV5-1
CASSRTGGTIEAFF
TGCGCCAGCAGCCGGACAGGGGGCACGATTGAAGCTTTCTTT
>few|TRBJ1-2|TRBD1|TRBV2
CASSGTGGADYTF
TGTGCCAGCAGCGGGACAGGGGGCGCGGACTACACCTTC
>few|TRBJ1-5|-|TRBV7-8
CASSLGHNQPQHF
TGTGCCAGCAGCTTAGGGCACAATCAGCCCCAGCATTTT
>-|TRBJ2-5|TRBD1|TRBV5-1
CASSISTGEETQYF
TGCGCCAGCAGCATATCGACAGGGGAGGAGACCCAGTACTTC